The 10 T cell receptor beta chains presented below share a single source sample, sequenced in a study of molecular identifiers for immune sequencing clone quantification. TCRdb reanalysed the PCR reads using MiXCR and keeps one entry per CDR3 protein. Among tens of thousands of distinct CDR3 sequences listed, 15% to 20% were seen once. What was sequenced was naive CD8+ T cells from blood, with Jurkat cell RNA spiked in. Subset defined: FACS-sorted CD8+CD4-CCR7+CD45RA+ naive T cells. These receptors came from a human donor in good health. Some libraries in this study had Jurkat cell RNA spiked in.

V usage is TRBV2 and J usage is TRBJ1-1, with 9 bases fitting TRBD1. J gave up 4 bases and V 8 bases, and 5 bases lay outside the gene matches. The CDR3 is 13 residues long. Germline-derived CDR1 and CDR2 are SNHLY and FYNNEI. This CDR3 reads CASAGTGITEAFF. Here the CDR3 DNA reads TGTGCCAGCGCCGGGACAGGGATCACTGAAGCTTTCTTT.

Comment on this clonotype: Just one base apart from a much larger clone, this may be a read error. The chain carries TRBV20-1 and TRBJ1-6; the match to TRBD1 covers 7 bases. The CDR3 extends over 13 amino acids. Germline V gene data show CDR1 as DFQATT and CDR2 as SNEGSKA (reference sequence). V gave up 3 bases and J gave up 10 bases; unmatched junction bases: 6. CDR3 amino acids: CSARGRGYSPLHF. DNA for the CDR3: TGCAGTGCTAGGGGCAGGGGGTACTCACCCCTCCACTTT.

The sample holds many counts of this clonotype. This CDR3 reads CASGQGLQPQHF. In DNA, the CDR3 is TGTGCTAGTGGTCAGGGATTGCAGCCCCAGCATTTT. The V and J genes are TRBV12-5 and TRBJ1-5, with D possibly matching TRBD1 (5 bases). CDR1 and CDR2 from the germline V gene are LGHNT and FRNRAP. The V end lost 5 bases, the J end lost 7 bases, and 9 bases lay between the germline ends. This CDR3 comprises 12 residues.

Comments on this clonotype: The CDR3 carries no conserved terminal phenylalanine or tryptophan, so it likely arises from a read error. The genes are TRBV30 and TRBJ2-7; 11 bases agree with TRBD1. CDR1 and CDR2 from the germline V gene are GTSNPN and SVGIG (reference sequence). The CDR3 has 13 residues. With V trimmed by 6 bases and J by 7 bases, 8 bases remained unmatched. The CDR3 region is CACPGQGAWEQYL. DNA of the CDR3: TGTGCCTGCCCCGGACAGGGGGCTTGGGAGCAGTACCTC.

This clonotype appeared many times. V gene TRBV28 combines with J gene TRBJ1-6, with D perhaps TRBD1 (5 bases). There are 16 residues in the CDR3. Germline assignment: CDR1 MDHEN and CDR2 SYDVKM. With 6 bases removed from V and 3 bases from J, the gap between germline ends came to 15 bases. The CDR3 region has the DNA TGTGCCAGCAGCACGGAGGTCAGGGACTATAATTCACCCCTCCACTTT. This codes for CASSTEVRDYNSPLHF.

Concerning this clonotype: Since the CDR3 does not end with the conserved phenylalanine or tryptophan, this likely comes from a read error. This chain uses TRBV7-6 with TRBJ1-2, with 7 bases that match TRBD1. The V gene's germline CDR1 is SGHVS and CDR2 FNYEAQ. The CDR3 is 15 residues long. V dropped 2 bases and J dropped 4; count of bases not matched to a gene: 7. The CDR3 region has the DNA TGTGCCAGCAGCTTACTCGGACAGGAGGCCTATGGCTACACCCTC. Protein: CASSLLGQEAYGYTL.

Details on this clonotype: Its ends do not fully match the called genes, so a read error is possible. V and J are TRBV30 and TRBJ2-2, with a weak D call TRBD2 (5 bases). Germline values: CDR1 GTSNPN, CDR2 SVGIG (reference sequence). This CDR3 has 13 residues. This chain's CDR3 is CAWSYTNTGELAF. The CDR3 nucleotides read TGTGCCTGGAGTTACACGAACACCGGGGAGCTGGCTTTT.

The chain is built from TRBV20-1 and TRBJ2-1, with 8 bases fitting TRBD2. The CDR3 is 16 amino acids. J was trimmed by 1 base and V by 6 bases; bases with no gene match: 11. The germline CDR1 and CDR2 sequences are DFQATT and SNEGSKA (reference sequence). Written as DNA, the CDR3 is TGCAGTGCGACCCCCGGGGAGCGGGAGTCCTACAATGAGCAGTTCTTC. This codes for CSATPGERESYNEQFF.

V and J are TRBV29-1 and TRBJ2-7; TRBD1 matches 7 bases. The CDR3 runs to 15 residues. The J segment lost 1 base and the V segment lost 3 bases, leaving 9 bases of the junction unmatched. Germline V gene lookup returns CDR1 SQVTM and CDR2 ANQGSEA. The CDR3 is CSVDGGTDSSYEQYF. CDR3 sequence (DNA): TGCAGCGTTGACGGTGGGACAGATTCTTCCTACGAGCAGTACTTC.

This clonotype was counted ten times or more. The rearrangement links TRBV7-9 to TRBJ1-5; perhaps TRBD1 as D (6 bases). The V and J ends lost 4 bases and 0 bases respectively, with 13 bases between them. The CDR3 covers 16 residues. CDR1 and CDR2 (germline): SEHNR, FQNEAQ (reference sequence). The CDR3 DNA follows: TGTGCCAGCAGCTCGACACAGGGAGGTAGCAATCAGCCCCAGCATTTT. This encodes CASSSTQGGSNQPQHF.